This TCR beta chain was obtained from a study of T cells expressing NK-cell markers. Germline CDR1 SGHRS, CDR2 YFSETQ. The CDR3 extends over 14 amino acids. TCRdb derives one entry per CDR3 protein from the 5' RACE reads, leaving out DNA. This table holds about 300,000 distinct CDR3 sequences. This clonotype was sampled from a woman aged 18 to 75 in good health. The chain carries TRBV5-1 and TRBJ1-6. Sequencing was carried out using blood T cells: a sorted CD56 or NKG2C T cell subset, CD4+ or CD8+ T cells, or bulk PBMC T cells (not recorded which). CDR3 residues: CASSLGGDNSPLHF.